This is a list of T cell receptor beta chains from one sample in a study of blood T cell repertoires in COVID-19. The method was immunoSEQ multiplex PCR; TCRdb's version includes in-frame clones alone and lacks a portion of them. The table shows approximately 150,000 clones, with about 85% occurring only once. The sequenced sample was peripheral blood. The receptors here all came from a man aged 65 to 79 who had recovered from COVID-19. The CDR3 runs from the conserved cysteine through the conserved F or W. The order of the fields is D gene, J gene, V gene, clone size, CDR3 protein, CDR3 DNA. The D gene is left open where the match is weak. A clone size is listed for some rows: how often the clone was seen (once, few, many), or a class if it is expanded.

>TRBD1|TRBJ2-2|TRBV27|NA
CASSLFQGTGVTGELFF
TGTGCCAGCAGTTTATTTCAGGGGACAGGGGTTACCGGGGAGCTGTTTTTT
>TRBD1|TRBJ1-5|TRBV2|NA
CASREQGAGNQPQHF
TGTGCCAGCAGGGAACAGGGGGCGGGCAATCAGCCCCAGCATTTT
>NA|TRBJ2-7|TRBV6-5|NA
CASRDKWNEQYF
TGTGCCAGCAGAGACAAGTGGAACGAGCAGTACTTC
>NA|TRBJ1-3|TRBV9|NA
CASSPRGRRDSGNTIYF
TGTGCCAGCAGCCCAAGGGGGAGACGCGACTCTGGAAACACCATATATTTT
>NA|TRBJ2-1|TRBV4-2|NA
CASSQDVSSYNEQFF
TGTGCCAGCAGCCAAGATGTCAGCTCCTACAATGAGCAGTTCTTC
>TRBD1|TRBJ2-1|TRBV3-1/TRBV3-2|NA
CASSHTGVGEQFF
TGTGCCAGCAGCCATACAGGGGTTGGGGAGCAGTTCTTC
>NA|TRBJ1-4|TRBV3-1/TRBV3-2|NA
CASSQSEKLFF
TGTGCCAGCAGCCAAAGCGAAAAACTGTTTTTT
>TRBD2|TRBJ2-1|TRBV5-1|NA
CASSFTPEAGGWSNEQFF
TGCGCCAGCAGCTTTACACCGGAAGCGGGAGGGTGGTCCAATGAGCAGTTCTTC
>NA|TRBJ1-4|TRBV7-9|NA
CASSLARVGNEKLFF
TGTGCCAGCAGCTTAGCGCGGGTAGGGAATGAAAAACTGTTTTTT
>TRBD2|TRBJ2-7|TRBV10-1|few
CASSEGASGGDEQYF
TGCGCCAGCAGTGAGGGGGCTAGCGGAGGAGACGAGCAGTACTTC
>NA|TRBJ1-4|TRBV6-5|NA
CASTQQGWEKLFF
TGTGCCAGCACACAACAGGGCTGGGAAAAACTGTTTTTT
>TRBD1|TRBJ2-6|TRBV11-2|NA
CASSQGATGYGANVLTF
TGTGCCAGCAGCCAGGGGGCGACAGGGTACGGGGCCAACGTCCTGACTTTC
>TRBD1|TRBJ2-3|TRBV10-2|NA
CASRTTGEMTDTQYF
TGCGCCAGCCGGACGACAGGGGAGATGACAGATACGCAGTATTTT
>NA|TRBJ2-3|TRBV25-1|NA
CASSKLGARGTDTQYF
TGTGCCAGCAGTAAATTGGGGGCCAGGGGTACAGATACGCAGTATTTT
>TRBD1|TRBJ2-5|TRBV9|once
CASSSGTGAMGTQYF
TGTGCCAGCAGCTCGGGGACAGGGGCTATGGGGACCCAGTACTTC
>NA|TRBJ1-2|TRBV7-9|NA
CASSFGQGLDENYGYTF
TGTGCCAGCAGCTTTGGGCAGGGCTTGGACGAAAACTATGGCTACACCTTC
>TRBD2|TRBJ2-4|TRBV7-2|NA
CASSPPAGGGIQYF
TGTGCCAGCAGCCCCCCGGCGGGGGGGGGTATTCAGTACTTC
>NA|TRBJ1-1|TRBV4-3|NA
CASSQEYYWDNDMNTEAFF
TGCGCCAGCAGCCAAGAGTACTACTGGGACAATGACATGAACACTGAAGCTTTCTTT
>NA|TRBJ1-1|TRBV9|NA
CASSVVQGNTEAFF
TGTGCCAGCAGCGTCGTACAGGGGAACACTGAAGCTTTCTTT
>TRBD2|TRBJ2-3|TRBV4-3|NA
CASSQDLTSGSPGTDTQYF
TGCGCCAGCAGCCAAGATCTCACTAGCGGGAGCCCAGGGACAGATACGCAGTATTTT
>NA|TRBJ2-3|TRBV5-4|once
CASSFGQSTDTQYF
TGTGCCAGCAGCTTCGGACAAAGCACAGATACGCAGTATTTT
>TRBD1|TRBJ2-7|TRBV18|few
CASSPGQSSSYEQYF
TGTGCCAGCTCACCGGGACAGAGTTCCTCATACGAGCAGTACTTC
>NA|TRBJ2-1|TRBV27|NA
CASRSTGSYNEQFF
TGTGCCAGCAGGAGTACCGGGTCCTACAATGAGCAGTTCTTC
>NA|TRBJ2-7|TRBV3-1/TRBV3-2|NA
CASSPGTRTYEQYF
TGTGCCAGCAGCCCTGGGACAAGAACCTACGAGCAGTACTTC
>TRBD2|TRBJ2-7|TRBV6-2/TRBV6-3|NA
CASSYPSGTLSYEQYF
TGTGCCAGCAGTTATCCAAGCGGGACTCTCTCCTACGAGCAGTACTTC
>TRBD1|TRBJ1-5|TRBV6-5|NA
CASRLGTGNQPQHF
TGTGCCAGCAGGTTAGGGACAGGCAATCAGCCCCAGCATTTT
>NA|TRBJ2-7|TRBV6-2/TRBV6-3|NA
CASTPEGLSYEQYF
TGTGCCAGCACCCCCGAGGGTCTCTCCTACGAGCAGTACTTC
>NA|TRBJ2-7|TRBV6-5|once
CASSPTGRGYEQYF
TGTGCCAGCAGCCCGACGGGCCGGGGGTACGAGCAGTACTTC
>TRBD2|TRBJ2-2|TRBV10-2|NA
CAGRTSGRGANTGELFF
TGCGCCGGGAGGACTAGCGGGAGGGGGGCGAACACCGGGGAGCTGTTTTTT
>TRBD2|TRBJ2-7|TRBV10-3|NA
CAISGLAGLYEQYF
TGTGCCATCAGTGGACTAGCGGGCCTCTACGAGCAGTACTTC
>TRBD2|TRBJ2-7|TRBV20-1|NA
CSASGGLAVEQYF
TGCAGTGCTAGTGGCGGACTAGCGGTTGAGCAGTACTTC
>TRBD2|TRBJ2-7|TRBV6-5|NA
CASSYTLAGGYEQYF
TGTGCCAGCAGTTACACTCTAGCGGGAGGGTACGAGCAGTACTTC
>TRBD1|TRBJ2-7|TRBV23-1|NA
CASSQSGGQESEEQYF
TGCGCCAGCAGTCAATCTGGGGGACAGGAAAGCGAAGAGCAGTACTTC
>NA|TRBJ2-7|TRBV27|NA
CASSAYSDGEQYF
TGTGCCAGCAGTGCCTATAGCGACGGGGAGCAGTACTTC
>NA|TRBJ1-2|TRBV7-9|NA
CASSPGSGYTF
TGTGCCAGCAGCCCAGGGTCTGGCTACACCTTC
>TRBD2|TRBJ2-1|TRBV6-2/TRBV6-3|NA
CASSFLAGDYNEQFF
TGTGCCAGCAGTTTTCTAGCGGGAGATTACAATGAGCAGTTCTTC
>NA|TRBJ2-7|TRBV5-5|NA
CASSYTYEQYF
TGTGCCAGCAGCTACACCTACGAGCAGTACTTC
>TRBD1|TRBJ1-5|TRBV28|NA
CASRAQGKLQPQHF
TGTGCCAGCAGAGCACAGGGGAAGTTGCAGCCCCAGCATTTT
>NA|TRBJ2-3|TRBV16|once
CASSQSESLSTQYF
TGTGCCAGCAGCCAATCCGAATCCCTCAGTACGCAGTATTTT